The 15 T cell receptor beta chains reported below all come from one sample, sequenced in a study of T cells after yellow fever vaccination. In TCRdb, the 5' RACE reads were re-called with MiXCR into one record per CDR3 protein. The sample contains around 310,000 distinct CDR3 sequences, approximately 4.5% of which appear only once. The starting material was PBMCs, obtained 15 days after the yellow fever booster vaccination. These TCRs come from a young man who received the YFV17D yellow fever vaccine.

The CDR3 nucleotides are TGCGCCAGCAGCCGCACTGGCCGGGACGCAAACTCTGGGGCCAACGTCCTGACTTTC. Protein product: CASSRTGRDANSGANVLTF. The chain carries TRBV5-1 and TRBJ2-6; D possibly matches TRBD1 or TRBD2 (5 bases each). The germline V gene has CDR1 SGHRS and CDR2 YFSETQ. The V end was cut by 4 bases, the J end by 0 bases, with 20 bases between. The CDR3 has 19 amino acids.

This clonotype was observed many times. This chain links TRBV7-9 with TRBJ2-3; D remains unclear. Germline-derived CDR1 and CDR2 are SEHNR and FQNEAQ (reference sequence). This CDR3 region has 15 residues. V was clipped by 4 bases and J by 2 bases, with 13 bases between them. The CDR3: CASSSRLPVTDTQYF. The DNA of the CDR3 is TGTGCCAGCAGCTCCCGACTGCCAGTCACAGATACGCAGTATTTT.

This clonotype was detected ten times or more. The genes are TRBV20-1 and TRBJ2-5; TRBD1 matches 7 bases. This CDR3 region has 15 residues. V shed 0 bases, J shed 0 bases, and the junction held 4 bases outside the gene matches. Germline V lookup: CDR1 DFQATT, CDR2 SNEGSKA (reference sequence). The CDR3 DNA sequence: TGCAGTGCTAGAGACTTCAGGGGGTACCAAGAGACCCAGTACTTC. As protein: CSARDFRGYQETQYF.

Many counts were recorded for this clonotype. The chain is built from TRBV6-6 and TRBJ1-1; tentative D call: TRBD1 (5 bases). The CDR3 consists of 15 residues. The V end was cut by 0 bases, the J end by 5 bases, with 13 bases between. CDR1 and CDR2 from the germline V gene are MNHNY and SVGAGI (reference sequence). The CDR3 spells CASSYSTSRGTEAFF. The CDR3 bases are TGTGCCAGCAGTTACTCGACTTCGCGGGGGACTGAAGCTTTCTTT.

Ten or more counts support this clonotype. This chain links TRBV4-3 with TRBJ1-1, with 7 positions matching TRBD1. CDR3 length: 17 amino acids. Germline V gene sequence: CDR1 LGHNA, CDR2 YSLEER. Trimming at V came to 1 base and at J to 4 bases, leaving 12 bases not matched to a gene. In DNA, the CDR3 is TGCGCCAGCAGCCAAGTTCGGGACAGTGAAGGGAGCACTGAAGCTTTCTTT. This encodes CASSQVRDSEGSTEAFF.

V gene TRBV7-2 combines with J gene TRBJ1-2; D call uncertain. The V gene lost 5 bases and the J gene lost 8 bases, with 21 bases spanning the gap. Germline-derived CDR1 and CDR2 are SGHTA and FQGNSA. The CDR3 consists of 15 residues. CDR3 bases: TGTGCCAGCAGCCCCTCGAGGGATCAACCCGTAGGCTACACCTTC. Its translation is CASSPSRDQPVGYTF.

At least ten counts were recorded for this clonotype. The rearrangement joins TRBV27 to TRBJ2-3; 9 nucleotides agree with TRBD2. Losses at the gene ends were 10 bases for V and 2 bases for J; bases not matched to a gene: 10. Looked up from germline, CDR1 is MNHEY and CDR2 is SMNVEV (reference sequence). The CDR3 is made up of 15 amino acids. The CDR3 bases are TGTGCCACCTCCCCTTTAGCGGGGGACACAGATACGCAGTATTTT. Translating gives CATSPLAGDTDTQYF.

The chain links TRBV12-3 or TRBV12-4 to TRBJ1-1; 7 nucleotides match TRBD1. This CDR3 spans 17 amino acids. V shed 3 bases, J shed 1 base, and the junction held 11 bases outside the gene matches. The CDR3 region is CASSLAQGVGENTEAFF. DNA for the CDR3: TGTGCCAGCAGTTTGGCCCAGGGGGTTGGGGAGAACACTGAAGCTTTCTTT.

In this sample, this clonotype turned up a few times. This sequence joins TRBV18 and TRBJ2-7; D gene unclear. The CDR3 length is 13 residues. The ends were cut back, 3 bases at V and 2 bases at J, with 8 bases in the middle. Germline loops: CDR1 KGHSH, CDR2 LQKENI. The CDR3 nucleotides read TGTGCCAGCTCACCTACACCACCCTACGAGCAGTACGTC. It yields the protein CASSPTPPYEQYV.

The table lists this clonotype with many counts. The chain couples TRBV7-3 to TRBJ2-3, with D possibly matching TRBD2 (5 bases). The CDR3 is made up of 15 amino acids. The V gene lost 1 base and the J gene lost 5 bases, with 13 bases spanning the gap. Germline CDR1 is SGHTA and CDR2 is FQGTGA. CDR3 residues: CASSLRARDRDTQYF. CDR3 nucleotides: TGTGCCAGCAGCTTAAGGGCTCGGGATAGAGATACGCAGTATTTT.

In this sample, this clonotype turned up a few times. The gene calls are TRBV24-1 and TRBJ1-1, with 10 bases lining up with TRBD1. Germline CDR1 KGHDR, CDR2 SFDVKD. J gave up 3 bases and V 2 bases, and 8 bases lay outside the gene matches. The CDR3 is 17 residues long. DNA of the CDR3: TGTGCCACCAGTGATTCGGGACAGGGGCCGGGGGACACTGAAGCTTTCTTT. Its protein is CATSDSGQGPGDTEAFF.

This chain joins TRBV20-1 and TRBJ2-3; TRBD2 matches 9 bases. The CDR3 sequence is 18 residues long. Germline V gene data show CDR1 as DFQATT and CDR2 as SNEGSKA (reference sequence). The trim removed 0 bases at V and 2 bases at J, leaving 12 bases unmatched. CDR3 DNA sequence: TGCAGTGCTAGAGACTGGCTAGCGGGGACTCTCCTCACAGATACGCAGTATTTT. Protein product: CSARDWLAGTLLTDTQYF.

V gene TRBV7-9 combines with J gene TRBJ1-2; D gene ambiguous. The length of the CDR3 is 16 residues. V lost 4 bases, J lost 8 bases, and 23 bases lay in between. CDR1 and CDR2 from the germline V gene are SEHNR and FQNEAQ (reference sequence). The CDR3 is CASSSGGQLWAGGYTF. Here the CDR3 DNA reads TGTGCCAGCAGCTCGGGCGGGCAACTCTGGGCAGGCGGCTACACCTTC.

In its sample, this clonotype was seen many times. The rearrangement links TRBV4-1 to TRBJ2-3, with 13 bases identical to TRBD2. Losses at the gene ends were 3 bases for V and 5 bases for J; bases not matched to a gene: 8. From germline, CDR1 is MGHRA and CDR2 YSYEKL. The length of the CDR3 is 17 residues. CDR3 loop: CASSQTSGGSGGDTQYF. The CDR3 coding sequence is TGCGCCAGCAGCCAGACTAGCGGGGGGTCGGGCGGAGATACGCAGTATTTT.

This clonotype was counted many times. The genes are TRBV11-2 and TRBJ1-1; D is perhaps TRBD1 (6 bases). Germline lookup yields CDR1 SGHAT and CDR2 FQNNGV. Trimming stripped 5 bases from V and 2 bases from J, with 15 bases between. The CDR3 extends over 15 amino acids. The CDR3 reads CASSNPGVDNTEAFF. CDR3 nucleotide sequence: TGTGCCAGCAGCAACCCAGGGGTTGACAACACTGAAGCTTTCTTT.